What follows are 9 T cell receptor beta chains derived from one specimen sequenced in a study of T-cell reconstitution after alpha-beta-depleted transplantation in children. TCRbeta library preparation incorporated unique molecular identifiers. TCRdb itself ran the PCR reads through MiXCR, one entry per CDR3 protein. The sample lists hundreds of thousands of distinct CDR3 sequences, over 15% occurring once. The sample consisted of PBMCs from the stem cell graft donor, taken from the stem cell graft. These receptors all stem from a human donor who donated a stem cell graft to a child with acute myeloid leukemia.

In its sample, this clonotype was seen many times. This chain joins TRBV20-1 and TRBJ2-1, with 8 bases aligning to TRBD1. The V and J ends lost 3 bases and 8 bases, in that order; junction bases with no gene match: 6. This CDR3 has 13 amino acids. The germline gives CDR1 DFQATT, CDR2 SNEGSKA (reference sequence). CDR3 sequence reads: CSASREQGDEQFF. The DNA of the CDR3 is TGCAGTGCTAGTAGGGAACAGGGGGATGAGCAGTTCTTC.

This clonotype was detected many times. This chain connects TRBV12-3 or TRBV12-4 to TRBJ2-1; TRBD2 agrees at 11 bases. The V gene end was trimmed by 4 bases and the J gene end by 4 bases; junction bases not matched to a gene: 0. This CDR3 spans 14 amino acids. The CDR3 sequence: CASSWTSGYNEQFF. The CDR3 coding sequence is TGTGCCAGCAGTTGGACTAGCGGGTACAATGAGCAGTTCTTC.

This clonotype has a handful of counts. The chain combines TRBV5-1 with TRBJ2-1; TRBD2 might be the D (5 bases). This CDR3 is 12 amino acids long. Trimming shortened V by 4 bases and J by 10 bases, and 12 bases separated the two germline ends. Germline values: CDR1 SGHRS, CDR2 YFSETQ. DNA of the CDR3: TGCGCCAGCAGCCCAAGGACGGGGGAGCAGTTCTTC. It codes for CASSPRTGEQFF. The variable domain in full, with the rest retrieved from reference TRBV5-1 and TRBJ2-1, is KAGVTQTPRYLIKTRGQQVTLSCSPISGHRSVSWYQQTPGQGLQFLFEYFSETQRNKGNFPGRFSGRQFSNSRSEMNVSTLELGDSALYLCASSPRTGEQFFGPGTRLTVL.

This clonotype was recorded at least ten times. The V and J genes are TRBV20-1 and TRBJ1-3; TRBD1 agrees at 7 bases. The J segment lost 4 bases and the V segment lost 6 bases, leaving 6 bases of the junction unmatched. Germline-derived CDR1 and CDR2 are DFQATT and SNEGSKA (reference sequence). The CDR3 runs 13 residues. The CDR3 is CSAYDRAGNTIYF. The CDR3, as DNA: TGCAGTGCGTACGACAGGGCCGGAAACACCATATATTTT.

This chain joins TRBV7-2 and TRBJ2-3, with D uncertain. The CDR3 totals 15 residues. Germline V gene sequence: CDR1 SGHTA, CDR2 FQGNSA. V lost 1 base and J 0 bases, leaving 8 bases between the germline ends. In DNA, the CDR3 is TGTGCCAGCAGCTTAGAGAGTAAAAGCACAGATACGCAGTATTTT. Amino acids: CASSLESKSTDTQYF. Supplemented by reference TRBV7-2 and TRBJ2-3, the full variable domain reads GAGVSQSPSNKVTEKGKDVELRCDPISGHTALYWYRQSLGQGLEFLIYFQGNSAPDKSGLPSDRFSAERTGGSVSTLTIQRTQQEDSAVYLCASSLESKSTDTQYFGPGTRLTVL.

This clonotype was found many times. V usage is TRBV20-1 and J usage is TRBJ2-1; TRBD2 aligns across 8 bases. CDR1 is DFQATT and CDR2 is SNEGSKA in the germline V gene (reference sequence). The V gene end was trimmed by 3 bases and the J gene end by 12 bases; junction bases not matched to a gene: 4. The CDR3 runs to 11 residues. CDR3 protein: CSASPAGGQFF. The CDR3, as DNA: TGCAGTGCTAGTCCGGCGGGGGGGCAGTTCTTC.

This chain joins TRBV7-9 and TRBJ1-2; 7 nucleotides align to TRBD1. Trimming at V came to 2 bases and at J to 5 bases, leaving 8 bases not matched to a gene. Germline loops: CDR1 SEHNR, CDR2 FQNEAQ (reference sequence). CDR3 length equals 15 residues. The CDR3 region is CASSLLSGTDYGYTF. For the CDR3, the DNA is TGTGCCAGCAGCTTACTCTCCGGGACAGATTATGGCTACACCTTC.

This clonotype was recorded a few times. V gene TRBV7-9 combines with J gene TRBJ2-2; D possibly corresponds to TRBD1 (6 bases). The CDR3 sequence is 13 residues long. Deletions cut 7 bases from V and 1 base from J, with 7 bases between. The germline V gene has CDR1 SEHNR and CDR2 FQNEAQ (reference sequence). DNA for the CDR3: TGTGCCAGCAAGACAGGGAACACCGGGGAGCTGTTTTTT. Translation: CASKTGNTGELFF.

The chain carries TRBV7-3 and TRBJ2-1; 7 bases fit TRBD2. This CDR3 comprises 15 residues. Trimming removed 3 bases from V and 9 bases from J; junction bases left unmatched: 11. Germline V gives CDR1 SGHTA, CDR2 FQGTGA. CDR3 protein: CASSLFSEVAGEQFF. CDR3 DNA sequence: TGTGCCAGCAGCTTGTTTAGTGAAGTAGCGGGTGAGCAGTTCTTC.